This entry lists 24 T cell receptor beta chains sequenced from one sample in a study of blood T cell repertoires in COVID-19. This table comes from immunoSEQ multiplex PCR, and its TCRdb copy is limited to in-frame clones, with some not included. The data hold 200,000 to 250,000 clones, with roughly 85% observed a single time. Sequenced material: peripheral blood. These receptors all come from a woman aged 70-85 years with COVID-19, enrolled during active disease.

The gene calls are TRBV29-1 and TRBJ2-5; unclear D gene. CDR1 is SQVTM, CDR2 ANQGSEA, per germline. The CDR3 totals 12 residues. Between the trimmed V and J ends, which lost 6 bases and 1 base, there was a span of 9 bases. CDR3 nucleotide sequence: TGCAGCGTGTCACATTCCCAAGAGACCCAGTACTTC. Amino acid sequence: CSVSHSQETQYF.

This clone has ten or more counts. This chain links TRBV24-1 with TRBJ2-2, with no clear D. Trimming took off 3 bases at V and 1 base at J, with 11 bases between the two ends. From germline, CDR1 is KGHDR and CDR2 SFDVKD. This CDR3 contains 16 residues. CDR3 nucleotides: TGTGCCACCAGTGATACGAGACAATGGAACACCGGGGAGCTGTTTTTT. Translating gives CATSDTRQWNTGELFF.

Here the CDR3 DNA reads TGTGCCACCAGTGATTTGTACGGACAGGGTAGCGATGAGCAGTTCTTC. It encodes CATSDLYGQGSDEQFF. J is TRBJ2-1 and V is TRBV24-1; 8 bases fit TRBD1. The CDR3 has 16 amino acids. Germline CDR1 and CDR2: KGHDR and SFDVKD. After removal of 0 bases from V and 8 bases from J, the junction contained 8 bases not matched to a gene.

This clone was found once. The chain joins TRBV5-4 to TRBJ2-5, with TRBD2 matching 11 bases. V was pared by 6 bases and J by 2 bases, with 6 bases of the junction left unmatched. CDR3 length: 15 amino acids. Germline V gene data show CDR1 as SGHNT and CDR2 as YYREEE (reference sequence). CDR3 residues: CASTVSGGAQETQYF. The CDR3 DNA follows: TGTGCCAGCACCGTTAGCGGGGGGGCTCAAGAGACCCAGTACTTC. Drawing the rest from reference TRBV5-4 and TRBJ2-5, the complete variable domain is ETGVTQSPTHLIKTRGQQVTLRCSSQSGHNTVSWYQQALGQGPQFIFQYYREEENGRGNFPPRFSGLQFPNYSSELNVNALELDDSALYLCASTVSGGAQETQYFGPGTRLLVL.

This chain joins TRBV9 and TRBJ2-5, with 9 bases lining up with TRBD2. This CDR3 region has 17 residues. Germline trimming cut 2 bases from V and 5 bases from J; bases unmatched to any gene: 13. CDR1 is SGDLS, CDR2 YYNGEE, per germline. The chain's CDR3 is CASSVGVGAGGGETQYF. In DNA, the CDR3 is TGTGCCAGCAGCGTGGGAGTAGGAGCGGGGGGCGGGGAGACCCAGTACTTC.

This chain links TRBV4-2 with TRBJ2-7; 10 positions match TRBD2. V shed 0 bases and J 3 bases; nucleotides not matched to a gene: 5. Germline V lookup: CDR1 LGHNA, CDR2 YNFKEQ. The CDR3 contains 16 residues. CDR3 sequence (DNA): TGTGCCAGCAGCCAAGAACCTAGCGGGAGAGACTACGAGCAGTACTTC. As protein: CASSQEPSGRDYEQYF.

This chain joins TRBV24-1 and TRBJ1-2; 8 nucleotides align to TRBD1. This CDR3 spans 14 amino acids. Looked up from germline, CDR1 is KGHDR and CDR2 is SFDVKD. Trimming at V came to 3 bases and at J to 5 bases, leaving 4 bases not matched to a gene. For the CDR3, the DNA is TGTGCCACCAGTGATCGGACAGGGAATTATGGCTACACCTTC. Protein sequence: CATSDRTGNYGYTF.

The chain carries TRBV7-9 and TRBJ2-7, with TRBD1 as a possible D gene (6 bases). Germline CDR1 and CDR2: SEHNR and FQNEAQ (reference sequence). CDR3 length equals 13 residues. Trimming removed 5 bases from V and 7 bases from J, with 15 bases in between. This CDR3 is CASSVLQGAEQYF. DNA for the CDR3: TGTGCCAGCAGCGTCTTACAGGGAGCGGAGCAGTACTTC.

About this clone: One end of the junction fails to match germline, which may point to a read error. This rearrangement joins TRBV5-6 to TRBJ2-7, with D perhaps TRBD1 or TRBD2 (5 bases each). The germline V gene has CDR1 SGHDT and CDR2 YYEEEE. The CDR3 extends over 15 amino acids. The chain's CDR3 is CASSLGRRSSYEQYF. CDR3 DNA sequence: TGTGCCAGCAGTTTGGGACGGAGGAGCTCCTACGAGCAGTACTTC.

The V and J genes are TRBV6-1 and TRBJ1-2; 8 nucleotides match TRBD1. J gave up 7 bases and V 2 bases, and 6 bases lay outside the gene matches. The CDR3 covers 14 residues. Per germline, CDR1 MNHNS and CDR2 SASEGT. CDR3: CASSESGRGPGYTF. The CDR3 DNA sequence: TGTGCCAGCAGTGAATCGGGCAGGGGGCCTGGCTACACCTTC.

The chain couples TRBV7-2 to TRBJ2-5; 9 positions match TRBD1. Germline V gene lookup returns CDR1 SGHTA and CDR2 FQGNSA. The junction had 12 bases not matched to a gene; V was cut back by 5 bases and J by 5 bases. This CDR3 region has 16 residues. CDR3 sequence reads: CASSLIQTGGAETQYF. The CDR3 region has the DNA TGTGCCAGCAGCCTAATTCAAACAGGGGGCGCGGAGACCCAGTACTTC.

The table lists this clone with a count of one. The rearrangement joins TRBV6-2 or TRBV6-3 to TRBJ2-2; the match to TRBD1 covers 9 bases. The CDR3 is 17 amino acids. Germline V gene lookup returns CDR1 MNHEY and CDR2 SVGEGT. Trimming at V came to 6 bases and at J to 4 bases, leaving 12 bases not matched to a gene. The DNA for the CDR3 is TGTGCCAGCAGCAAGGGACAGGGCGGGTTGAGCACCGGGGAGCTGTTTTTT. Protein sequence: CASSKGQGGLSTGELFF.

The chain employs TRBV6-5 and TRBJ2-5; the match to TRBD2 covers 10 bases. The CDR3 is 14 amino acids. CDR1 and CDR2 (germline): MNHEY, SVGAGI. The junction had 6 bases not matched to a gene; V was cut back by 6 bases and J by 5 bases. CDR3 protein: CASRHLAGVETQYF. The CDR3 region has the DNA TGTGCCAGCAGACACCTAGCGGGAGTGGAGACCCAGTACTTC.

The J gene is TRBJ2-1, the V gene TRBV9; 7 positions match TRBD2. The CDR3 consists of 15 residues. The V gene end was trimmed by 0 bases and the J gene end by 5 bases; junction bases not matched to a gene: 5. Germline CDR1 reads SGDLS; CDR2 reads YYNGEE. CDR3 region: CASSVEASGHNEQFF. DNA for the CDR3: TGTGCCAGCAGCGTAGAGGCTAGCGGCCACAATGAGCAGTTCTTC.

The chain recombines TRBV6-2 or TRBV6-3 with TRBJ1-2; D gene uncertain. This CDR3 has 13 residues. V was cut by 2 bases and J by 2 bases, with 6 bases left in between. Per germline, CDR1 MNHEY and CDR2 SVGEGT. The CDR3 spells CASSYERNYGYTF. In DNA, the CDR3 is TGTGCCAGCAGTTACGAGAGGAACTATGGCTACACCTTC.

The chain links TRBV2 to TRBJ1-6; 7 bases fit TRBD1. CDR1 is SNHLY, CDR2 FYNNEI, per germline. The length of the CDR3 is 14 residues. The trim removed 7 bases at V and 6 bases at J, leaving 6 bases unmatched. The CDR3 sequence: CASNLQGTNSPLHF. In DNA, the CDR3 is TGTGCCAGCAATTTACAGGGGACTAATTCACCCCTCCACTTT. The full variable domain, with the rest looked up from reference TRBV2 and TRBJ1-6, is EPEVTQTPSHQVTQMGQEVILRCVPISNHLYFYWYRQILGQKVEFLVSFYNNEISEKSEIFDDQFSVERPDGSNFTLKIRSTKLEDSAMYFCASNLQGTNSPLHFGNGTRLTVT.

This clone is a singleton in its sample. The chain employs TRBV5-6 and TRBJ2-7, with TRBD1 matching over 7 bases. CDR1 and CDR2 from the germline V gene are SGHDT and YYEEEE. This CDR3 contains 15 residues. With V trimmed by 3 bases and J by 4 bases, 10 bases remained unmatched. The CDR3 region is CASSSTGQEVYEQYF. The CDR3 DNA sequence: TGTGCCAGCAGCTCCACCGGACAGGAAGTGTACGAGCAGTACTTC.

The chain combines TRBV6-1 with TRBJ2-1; 12 bases line up with TRBD2. CDR1 MNHNS and CDR2 SASEGT come from the germline V gene. V shed 4 bases and J 7 bases; nucleotides not matched to a gene: 8. The CDR3 extends over 16 amino acids. The DNA of the CDR3 is TGTGCCAGCAGTGGTACTAGCGGGGGGAGGGAGAATGAGCAGTTCTTC. Translating it yields CASSGTSGGRENEQFF.

The genes are TRBV18 and TRBJ1-4; no reliable D call. The CDR3 consists of 17 residues. The germline V and J ends were trimmed by 2 bases and 0 bases, with 13 bases remaining between them. Germline CDR1 is KGHSH and CDR2 is LQKENI. In nucleotides, the CDR3 is TGTGCCAGCTCACCATCGGCCCGGGTTGCAACTAATGAAAAACTGTTTTTT. It specifies CASSPSARVATNEKLFF.

The chain links TRBV5-1 to TRBJ2-1; 9 positions agree with TRBD2. Germline V gene sequence: CDR1 SGHRS, CDR2 YFSETQ. Losses at the gene ends were 0 bases for V and 8 bases for J; bases not matched to a gene: 9. This CDR3 has 16 amino acids. The CDR3 nucleotides are TGCGCCAGCAGCTTGGATGGGGGACTAGCAATCGATGAGCAGTTCTTC. Residues: CASSLDGGLAIDEQFF.

This clone came up a few times. V is TRBV10-3 and J is TRBJ1-1; D uncertain. CDR1 is ENHRY, CDR2 SYGVKD, per germline. There are 11 residues in the CDR3. V lost 6 bases to trimming and J lost 1 base, with 3 bases between them. The CDR3: CAISSNTEAFF. CDR3 DNA sequence: TGTGCCATCAGCTCGAACACTGAAGCTTTCTTT.

The chain uses TRBV29-1 and TRBJ1-5; TRBD1 matches 7 bases. J was trimmed by 2 bases and V by 4 bases; bases with no gene match: 8. Germline CDR1 SQVTM, CDR2 ANQGSEA. The CDR3 is 15 residues long. The CDR3 DNA reads as TGCAGCGTTGGGGAGTCTGGACAGGGCAATCAGCCCCAGCATTTT. As protein: CSVGESGQGNQPQHF.

The chain uses TRBV3-1 (or the pseudogene TRBV3-2) and TRBJ1-2; perhaps TRBD1 as D (6 bases). V shed 1 base and J shed 4 bases, with 10 bases lying between them. The CDR3 covers 14 residues. Germline V CDR1 and CDR2: LGHDT, YNNKEL (reference sequence). CDR3 sequence (DNA): TGTGCCAGCAGCCAAGGTTCAGGGGTCTATGGCTACACCTTC. Its protein is CASSQGSGVYGYTF.

The chain carries TRBV6-6 and TRBJ2-3; 13 nucleotides line up with TRBD2. The junction had 12 bases not matched to a gene; V was cut back by 6 bases and J by 3 bases. The CDR3 is 18 residues long. Per germline, CDR1 MNHNY and CDR2 SVGAGI (reference sequence). CDR3 sequence: CASSRGLAGEFITDTQYF. The DNA of the CDR3 is TGTGCCAGCAGCCGAGGACTAGCGGGGGAGTTTATTACAGATACGCAGTATTTT.